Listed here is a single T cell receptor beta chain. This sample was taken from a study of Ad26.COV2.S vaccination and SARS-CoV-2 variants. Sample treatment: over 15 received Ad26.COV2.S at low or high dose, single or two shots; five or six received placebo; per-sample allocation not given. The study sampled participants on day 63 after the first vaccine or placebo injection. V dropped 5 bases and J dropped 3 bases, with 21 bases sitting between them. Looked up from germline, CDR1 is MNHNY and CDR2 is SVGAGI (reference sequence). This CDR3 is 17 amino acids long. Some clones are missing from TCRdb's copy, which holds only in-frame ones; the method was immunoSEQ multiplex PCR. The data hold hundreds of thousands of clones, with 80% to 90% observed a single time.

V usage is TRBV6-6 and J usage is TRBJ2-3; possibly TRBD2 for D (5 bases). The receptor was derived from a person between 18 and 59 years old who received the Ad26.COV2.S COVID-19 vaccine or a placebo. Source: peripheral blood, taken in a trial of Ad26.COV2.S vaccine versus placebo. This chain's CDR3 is CASSPDGEGQSTDTQYF. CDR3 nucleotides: TGTGCCAGCAGTCCGGACGGAGAGGGCCAGTCTACAGATACGCAGTATTTT.